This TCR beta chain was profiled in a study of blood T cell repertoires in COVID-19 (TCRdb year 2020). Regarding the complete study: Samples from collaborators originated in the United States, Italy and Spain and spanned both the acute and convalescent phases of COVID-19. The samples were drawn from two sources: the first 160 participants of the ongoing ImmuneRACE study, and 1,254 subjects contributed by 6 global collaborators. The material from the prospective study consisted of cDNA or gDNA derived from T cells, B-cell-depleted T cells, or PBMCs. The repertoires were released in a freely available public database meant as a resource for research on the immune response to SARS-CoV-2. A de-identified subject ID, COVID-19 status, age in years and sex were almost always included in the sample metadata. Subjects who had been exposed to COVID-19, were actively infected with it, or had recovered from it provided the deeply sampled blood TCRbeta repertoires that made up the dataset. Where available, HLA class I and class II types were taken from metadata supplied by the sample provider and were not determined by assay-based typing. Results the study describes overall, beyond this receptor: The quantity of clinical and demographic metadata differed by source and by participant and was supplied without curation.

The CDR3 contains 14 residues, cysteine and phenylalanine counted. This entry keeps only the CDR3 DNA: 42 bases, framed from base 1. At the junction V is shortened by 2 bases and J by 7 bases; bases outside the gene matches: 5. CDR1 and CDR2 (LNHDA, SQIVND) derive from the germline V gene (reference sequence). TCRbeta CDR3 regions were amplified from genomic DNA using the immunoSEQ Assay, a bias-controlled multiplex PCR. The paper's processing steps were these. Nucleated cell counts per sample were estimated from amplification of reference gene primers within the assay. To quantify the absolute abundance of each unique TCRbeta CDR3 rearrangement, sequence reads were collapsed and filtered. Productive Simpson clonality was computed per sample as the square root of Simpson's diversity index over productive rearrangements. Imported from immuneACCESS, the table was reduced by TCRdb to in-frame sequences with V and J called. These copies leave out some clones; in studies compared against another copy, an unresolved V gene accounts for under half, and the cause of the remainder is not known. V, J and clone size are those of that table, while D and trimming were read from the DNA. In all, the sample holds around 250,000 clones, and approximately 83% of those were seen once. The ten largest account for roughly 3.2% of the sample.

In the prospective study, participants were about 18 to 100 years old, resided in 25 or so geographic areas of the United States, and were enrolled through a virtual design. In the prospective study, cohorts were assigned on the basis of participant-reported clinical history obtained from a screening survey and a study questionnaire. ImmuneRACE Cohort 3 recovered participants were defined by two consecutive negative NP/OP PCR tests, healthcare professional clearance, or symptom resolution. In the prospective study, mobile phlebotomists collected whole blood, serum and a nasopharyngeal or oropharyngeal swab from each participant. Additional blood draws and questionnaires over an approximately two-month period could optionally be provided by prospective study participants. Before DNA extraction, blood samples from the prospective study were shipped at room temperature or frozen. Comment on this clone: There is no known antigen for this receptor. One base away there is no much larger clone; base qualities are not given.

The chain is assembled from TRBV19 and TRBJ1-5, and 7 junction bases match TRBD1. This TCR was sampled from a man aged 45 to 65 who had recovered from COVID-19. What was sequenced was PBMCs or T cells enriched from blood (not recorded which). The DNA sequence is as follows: TGTGCCAGTAGTATAACAGGGGCCGGCCAGCCCCAGCATTTT. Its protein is CASSITGAGQPQHF.